This T cell receptor beta chain was sequenced during a study of blood T cell repertoires in COVID-19. This CDR3 comprises 14 residues. Germline loops: CDR1 SGDLS, CDR2 YYNGEE. The V gene end was trimmed by 6 bases and the J gene end by 2 bases; junction bases not matched to a gene: 7. Participant age was roughly 18 to 95 years, and participants resided in about two dozen US areas. Each participant's cohort was designated according to participant-reported clinical history. TCRdb's copy holds only in-frame clones and misses some; the assay was immunoSEQ multiplex PCR. This sample carries about 220,000 clones, over 75% of them seen once, and the ten largest clones take approximately 3.6%.

The sample comprised PBMCs or T cells enriched from blood (not recorded which). The clonotype was recovered from a woman aged 60-75 years who had recovered from COVID-19. This chain connects TRBV9 to TRBJ1-1, with 7 bases fitting TRBD1. Here the CDR3 DNA reads TGTGCCAGCACCGTGGGGGACAGTAACACTGAAGCTTTCTTT. Translation gives CASTVGDSNTEAFF.